Listed below are T cell receptor beta chains from one sample, sequenced in a study of OX40 agonist ivuxolimab in advanced cancers. Repertoires were generated with immunoSEQ multiplex PCR, while TCRdb's copy carries only in-frame clones and drops some. The data show 60,000 to 90,000 clones, with about 86% seen just once and around 0.73% held by the top ten. Sequenced here: CD4+ or CD8+ T cells sorted from blood, sampled in a trial of the OX40 agonist ivuxolimab. Source of these receptors: an adult with an advanced solid tumor such as melanoma, head and neck, liver or kidney cancer. Both conserved end residues are part of each CDR3. The D gene is left open where the match is weak. Size tells how often a clone was seen (once, few, many) or the class of an expanded clone, and some rows leave it out.

TRBV15	-	-	TRBJ2-7	13	TGTGCCTTTCCGGACTGCGGCTCCTACGAGCAGTACTTC	CAFPDCGSYEQYF
TRBV7-2	TRBD2	-	TRBJ2-1	15	TGTGCCAGCAGCCTCAGCGGGGGCTCCTACAATGAGCAGTTCTTC	CASSLSGGSYNEQFF
TRBV19	TRBD2	-	TRBJ2-1	15	TGTGCCAGTAGTATGGTAGGGACTAGCGGTAATGAGCAGTTCTTC	CASSMVGTSGNEQFF
TRBV30	-	-	TRBJ2-7	14	TGTGCCCAAGCCTCGGGACGGATGTCCTACGAGCAGTACTTC	CAQASGRMSYEQYF
TRBV5-1	-	-	TRBJ2-2	15	TGCGCCAGCAGCTTGAATCTAGCCTACACCGGGGAGCTGTTTTTT	CASSLNLAYTGELFF
TRBV7-8	-	-	TRBJ2-7	13	TGTGCCAGCAGCTTTGGACAGACCTACGAGCAGTACTTC	CASSFGQTYEQYF
TRBV4-3	-	-	TRBJ2-7	16	TGCGCCAGCAGAGGGGATCGGATCCCAGACGGTTACGAGCAGTACTTC	CASRGDRIPDGYEQYF
TRBV5-6	-	-	TRBJ2-2	15	TGTGCCAGCAGCTTGTTGGGCAGGGGCCCCGGGGAGCTGTTTTTT	CASSLLGRGPGELFF
TRBV30	-	-	TRBJ2-7	11	TGTGCCTGGAGTGTTAGGGAAGAGCAGTACTTC	CAWSVREEQYF
TRBV4-3	TRBD2	-	TRBJ2-3	17	TGCGCCAGCAGCCAAGATGGGAGGGCCACTGACACAGATACGCAGTATTTT	CASSQDGRATDTDTQYF
TRBV13	-	-	TRBJ2-7	14	TGTGCCAGCAGCCCGGGACGACTCTCCTACGAGCAGTACTTC	CASSPGRLSYEQYF
TRBV16	-	-	TRBJ2-2	15	TGTGCCAGCAGCCGAGGAGGGGTTTCCACCGGGGAGCTGTTTTTT	CASSRGGVSTGELFF
TRBV18	-	-	TRBJ2-7	14	TGTGCCAGCTCACCAAAGGCGGGACAGTACGAGCAGTACTTC	CASSPKAGQYEQYF
TRBV7-9	-	-	TRBJ2-7	12	TGTGCCAGCAGCACGCCAGCGGCCGAGCAGTACTTC	CASSTPAAEQYF
TRBV5-1	TRBD1	-	TRBJ1-1	16	TGCGCCAGCAATGGGGGACAGGGGGCCTCGAACACTGAAGCTTTCTTT	CASNGGQGASNTEAFF
TRBV15	-	-	TRBJ1-1	13	TGTGCCACCAGCAGAGATTCGGGTGGTGAAGCTTTCTTT	CATSRDSGGEAFF
TRBV7-3	-	once	TRBJ2-5	16	TGTGCCAGCAGCTTAGGAGGGGCCACTATCCAAGAGACCCAGTACTTC	CASSLGGATIQETQYF
TRBV19	-	-	TRBJ2-3	10	TGTGCCACCCATGAGGATACGCAGTATTTT	CATHEDTQYF
TRBV7-2	-	-	TRBJ2-1	13	TGTGCCAGCAGCCCACGACAAGGGGGTGAGCAGTTCTTC	CASSPRQGGEQFF
TRBV2	-	-	TRBJ1-4	13	TGTGCCAGCTCACCGCCCCCTAATGAAAAACTGTTTTTT	CASSPPPNEKLFF
TRBV20-1	-	-	TRBJ2-7	11	TGCAGTGCCCCCCGGGCGGGGCAGCAGTACTTC	CSAPRAGQQYF
TRBV9	-	-	TRBJ2-3	14	TGTGCCAGCAGCGTAGCGGGGTACACAGATACGCAGTATTTT	CASSVAGYTDTQYF
TRBV6-5	-	-	TRBJ2-1	14	TGTGCCAGCAGTTACGAGGGGGATTTCGATGAGCAGTTCTTC	CASSYEGDFDEQFF
TRBV12-5	TRBD1	few	TRBJ1-1	16	TGTGCTAGTGGTCCTGGGACAGGGGCCATGAACACTGAAGCTTTCTTT	CASGPGTGAMNTEAFF
TRBV28	TRBD1	once	TRBJ1-5	16	TGTGCCAGCAGTTTATGGGTCTCAGGGGGCATGCAGCCCCAGCATTTT	CASSLWVSGGMQPQHF
TRBV11-2	-	-	TRBJ1-4	15	TGTGCCAGCAGCTTAGATTCAGGGGCGAGGGAAAAACTGTTTTTT	CASSLDSGAREKLFF